This T cell receptor beta chain was captured in a study of shared clonotypes between healthy human individuals. Germline V gene sequence: CDR1 SQVTM, CDR2 ANQGSEA. The CDR3 loop spans 12 amino acids. V was clipped by 4 bases and J by 6 bases, with 13 bases between them. The assay was immunoSEQ multiplex PCR, and TCRdb's table has in-frame clones only and misses some. Here the sample spans 740,000 or so clones, less than 80% being singletons. The investigators split CD4+ cells into a CD45RA+ naive subset and a CD45RA-negative memory subset. The sequence was collected from a woman aged 25 to 39 in good health. The chain combines TRBV29-1 with TRBJ2-7; TRBD2 might be the D (6 bases). The material sequenced was memory CD4+ T cells sorted from blood. Documented subset: CD45RA-negative fraction. CDR3 residues: CSVVVRGSEQYF. For the CDR3, the DNA is TGCAGCGTTGTCGTTCGGGGGAGCGAGCAGTACTTC.